This TCR beta chain came from a study of blood T cell repertoires in COVID-19 (dated by TCRdb to 2020 to 2021). In terms of the full investigation: Samples from collaborators originated in the United States, Italy and Spain and spanned both the acute and convalescent phases of COVID-19. The material from the prospective study consisted of cDNA or gDNA derived from T cells, B-cell-depleted T cells, or PBMCs. Subjects who had been exposed to COVID-19, were actively infected with it, or had recovered from it provided the deeply sampled blood TCRbeta repertoires that made up the dataset. The repertoires were released in a freely available public database intended as a resource for research on the immune response to SARS-CoV-2. Samples came from the ongoing ImmuneRACE study (first 160 participants) plus 1,254 subjects from 6 global collaborators. Sample metadata almost always included a de-identified subject ID, COVID-19 status, age in years and sex. Where available, HLA class I and class II types were obtained from metadata supplied by the sample provider rather than from assay-based typing.

From the cysteine up to the phenylalanine, the CDR3 has a length of 15 residues. The sequence is cut down to CDR3 DNA, 45 bases in frame from base 1. A distance of 13 bases separates the germline ends of V and J, which lose 5 bases and 1 base respectively. From a lookup of the germline V gene, CDR1 and CDR2 are MNHEY and SVGEGT. What the research found in general, with its limitations: The quantity of clinical and demographic metadata differed by source and by participant and was supplied without curation.

TCRbeta CDR3 regions were amplified from genomic DNA by means of the immunoSEQ Assay, a bias-controlled multiplex PCR. For the original study's pipeline: The number of nucleated cells in each sample was estimated by amplification of reference gene primers within the assay. To quantify the absolute abundance of each unique TCRbeta CDR3 rearrangement, sequence reads were collapsed and filtered. Productive Simpson clonality was computed per sample as the square root of Simpson's diversity index over productive rearrangements. As stored in TCRdb, this immuneACCESS dataset retains in-frame rearrangements with V and J assigned. A fraction of the clones does not appear; measured against another copy, unresolved V genes explain less than half of the discrepancy, and the remainder lacks a known reason. That table is the source of V, J and clone size, and D and trimming were worked out from the DNA. Counted in this sample were 200,000 or so clones; roughly 84% of them appeared once. The ten largest make up roughly 5% of the sample.

Samples from volunteer blood donors who had recovered from COVID-19 were contributed by a second Seattle source. Collaborating institutions collected whole blood in K2EDTA tubes following their own protocols. For TCRbeta analysis, collaborators shipped samples in one of three forms: frozen whole blood, isolated PBMCs, or DNA extracted from either of those sample types. A remark on this clone: Its antigen is still unknown. Qualities for individual bases were not recorded, and no much larger clone is one base off.

Recombination linked TRBV6-2 or TRBV6-3 to TRBJ2-3, with TRBD2 perhaps the D gene, on 6 matching bases. The source of this sequence is a woman aged 60-70 years who had recovered from COVID-19. Sequencing was done on a sample of peripheral blood. The nucleotides are TGTGCCAGCAGTGGAAGGAGGGAGGGCACAGATACGCAGTATTTT. It encodes CASSGRREGTDTQYF.